Each of the 10 T cell receptor beta chains below was sequenced from the same sample in a study of OX40 agonist ivuxolimab in advanced cancers. The data were produced by immunoSEQ multiplex PCR, yet TCRdb's version contains in-frame clones alone and is incomplete. The sample includes 75,000 to 95,000 clones, about 89% of them seen just once. This material consisted of CD4+ or CD8+ T cells sorted from blood, taken in a trial of the OX40 agonist ivuxolimab. These receptors were taken from an adult with an advanced solid tumor such as melanoma, head and neck, liver or kidney cancer.

This chain uses TRBV28 with TRBJ2-7; 8 nucleotides agree with TRBD1. Germline values: CDR1 MDHEN, CDR2 SYDVKM. J was trimmed by 6 bases and V by 6 bases; bases with no gene match: 7. CDR3 size: 13 residues. The CDR3 sequence is CASRPVQGGEQYF. CDR3 DNA sequence: TGTGCCAGCAGGCCGGTACAGGGGGGCGAGCAGTACTTC.

This clone was seen a single time. At one end, the junction sequence differs from germline, possibly due to a read error. This rearrangement joins TRBV7-7 to TRBJ2-3; TRBD2 matches 7 bases. The CDR3 length is 18 residues. CDR1 and CDR2 (germline): SSHAT, FNYEAQ (reference sequence). CDR3 residues: CASSLSVPAGGRADTQYF. In DNA, the CDR3 is TGTGCTAGCAGCCTATCGGTCCCCGCCGGGGGGAGGGCAGATACGCAGTATTTT.

The chain recombines TRBV19 with TRBJ2-6; either TRBD1 or TRBD2 may fit D (5 bases each). Germline V gene sequence: CDR1 LNHDA, CDR2 SQIVND (reference sequence). This CDR3 is 16 amino acids long. V shed 3 bases and J shed 2 bases, with 11 bases lying between them. As DNA, the CDR3 is TGTGCCAGTAGTATTTTCAGGGACCCTGGGGCCAACGTCCTGACTTTC. It codes for CASSIFRDPGANVLTF.

The chain is built from TRBV19 and TRBJ2-7; TRBD1 agrees at 8 bases. CDR1 is LNHDA and CDR2 is SQIVND in the germline V gene (reference sequence). The CDR3 length is 17 residues. Trimming removed 6 bases from V and 3 bases from J; junction bases left unmatched: 16. The CDR3, as DNA: TGTGCCAGTAGCTCCGGGACAGGAAAAAAAGGAGGCTACGAGCAGTACTTC. Its translation is CASSSGTGKKGGYEQYF.

The chain carries TRBV29-1 and TRBJ1-3; TRBD1 aligns across 11 bases. CDR3 length equals 14 residues. CDR1 is SQVTM and CDR2 is ANQGSEA in the germline V gene. J gave up 7 bases and V 7 bases, and 9 bases lay outside the gene matches. The CDR3 DNA reads as TGCAGCGCTGGCCATCGGGACAGGGGGAACACCATATATTTT. It translates to CSAGHRDRGNTIYF.

This CDR3 is CASSARYGYTF. CDR3 bases: TGTGCCAGCAGCGCAAGATATGGCTACACCTTC. V is TRBV5-8 and J is TRBJ1-2; D is ambiguous. The CDR3 extends over 11 amino acids. The V end lost 4 bases, the J end lost 5 bases, and 6 bases lay between the germline ends. Germline-derived CDR1 and CDR2 are SGHTS and YDEGEE.

The chain couples TRBV5-6 to TRBJ1-1, with 7 bases matching TRBD1. Trimming took 5 bases from V and 4 from J; bases not matched to a gene: 14. Germline CDR1 SGHDT, CDR2 YYEEEE. The CDR3 covers 16 residues. This CDR3 is CASRFFDRDPSTEAFF. The CDR3 DNA follows: TGTGCCAGCAGGTTCTTCGACAGGGATCCTTCCACTGAAGCTTTCTTT.

V gene TRBV7-8 combines with J gene TRBJ1-1; D is undetermined. Trimming took 4 bases from V and 6 from J, leaving 15 bases between them. The V gene's germline CDR1 is SGHVS and CDR2 FQNEAQ. CDR3 length: 14 amino acids. CDR3 sequence: CASSSGPRSAEAFF. The CDR3 DNA sequence: TGTGCCAGCAGCTCCGGCCCCAGGAGTGCTGAAGCTTTCTTT.

The chain couples TRBV10-1 to TRBJ2-7, with TRBD1 matching 8 bases. In germline, CDR1 is WNHNN, CDR2 SYGVQD (reference sequence). The CDR3 loop spans 14 amino acids. V lost 3 bases, J lost 8 bases, and 9 bases stayed unmatched. Here the CDR3 DNA reads TGCGCCAGCAGTGATGGGACAGGTGGTTTGAAGCAGTACTTC. Translated, it gives CASSDGTGGLKQYF.

The chain joins TRBV5-1 to TRBJ2-7, with D unclear. The CDR3 length is 12 residues. The V and J ends lost 4 bases and 7 bases respectively, with 12 bases between them. Germline CDR1 SGHRS, CDR2 YFSETQ. CDR3 nucleotides: TGCGCCAGCAGCGGTTACCTGGGTGAGCAGTACTTC. Residues: CASSGYLGEQYF.